The rows below give T cell receptor beta chains drawn from one sample of a study of TIL therapy for anti-PD-1-resistant metastatic lung cancer. Assay: immunoSEQ multiplex PCR; the TCRdb copy retains only in-frame clones and omits some. Of about 19,000 clones in the sample, about 80% are singletons; the top ten hold 6% to 9.5%. The sequencing here drew on blood, taken at baseline. All receptors come from a person aged 25-85 years with non-small cell lung cancer. CDR3s include the opening cysteine and the closing phenylalanine or tryptophan. A D gene is named only where the DNA matches it firmly. Clone size, where shown, is once, few, many, or a class for clones that have expanded.

TRBJ1-2,TRBV11-2,.,.,CASSFGRGIYGYTF,TGTGCCAGCAGTTTTGGGCGGGGAATCTATGGCTACACCTTC
TRBJ1-1,TRBV2,.,.,CASSEDQDFEAFF,TGTGCCAGCAGTGAAGACCAAGATTTTGAAGCTTTCTTT
TRBJ1-5,TRBV7-9,TRBD1,.,CASSFDRGQPQHF,TGTGCCAGCAGCTTCGACAGGGGTCAGCCCCAGCATTTT
TRBJ1-4,TRBV29-1,TRBD1,once,CSVAGGIGEKLFF,TGCAGCGTTGCAGGGGGCATAGGGGAAAAACTGTTTTTT
TRBJ2-1,TRBV4-1,TRBD2,.,CASSQLAGDINEQFF,TGCGCCAGCAGCCAACTAGCGGGAGATATCAATGAGCAGTTCTTC
TRBJ2-1,TRBV7-9,.,.,CAGSTGNNEQFF,TGTGCCGGATCGACAGGTAACAATGAGCAGTTCTTC
TRBJ2-7,TRBV10-3,.,.,CAISESISGEEQYF,TGTGCCATCAGTGAGTCGATTTCCGGAGAGGAGCAGTACTTC
TRBJ1-4,TRBV18,TRBD1,.,CASSPNLGQGGEKLFF,TGTGCCAGCTCACCTAATCTGGGACAGGGAGGTGAAAAACTGTTTTTT
TRBJ2-7,TRBV2,.,.,CATSGEAYEQYF,TGTGCCACCTCGGGGGAAGCCTACGAGCAGTACTTC
TRBJ2-2,TRBV5-6,TRBD1,.,CASRFRQGGTGELFF,TGTGCCAGCAGATTTAGACAGGGTGGCACCGGGGAGCTGTTTTTT
TRBJ2-7,TRBV7-9,TRBD2,.,CASRDSARGDSYEQYF,TGTGCCAGCAGGGATTCGGCGCGGGGGGACTCCTACGAGCAGTACTTC
TRBJ2-7,TRBV5-1,TRBD2,few,CASSGAPSGRLSLQYF,TGCGCCAGCAGCGGTGCCCCTAGCGGGAGGCTCTCTCTGCAGTACTTC
TRBJ2-1,TRBV18,.,.,CASSPGQHNEQFF,TGTGCCAGCTCACCGGGCCAGCACAATGAGCAGTTCTTC
TRBJ2-1,TRBV4-2,TRBD2,once,CASSRIGRLDNEQFF,TGTGCCAGCAGCCGGATCGGGAGGCTTGACAATGAGCAGTTCTTC
TRBJ2-3,TRBV4-1,TRBD2,.,CASSQVGGTDTQYF,TGCGCCAGCAGCCAAGTCGGGGGGACAGATACGCAGTATTTT
TRBJ2-7,TRBV7-6,.,.,CASSPPGRYEQYF,TGTGCCAGCAGCCCCCCCGGTAGGTACGAGCAGTACTTC
TRBJ2-7,TRBV7-3,TRBD2,.,CASSKGLAGGYEQYF,TGTGCCAGCAGCAAAGGACTAGCGGGGGGGTACGAGCAGTACTTC
TRBJ2-7,TRBV6-1,.,.,CASSELNYEQYF,TGTGCCAGCAGTGAACTCAATTACGAGCAGTACTTC
TRBJ1-4,TRBV6-1,.,.,CASSEARFRTNPKLFF,TGTGCCAGCAGTGAAGCCAGATTTAGGACAAACCCAAAACTGTTTTTT
TRBJ2-7,TRBV12-3/TRBV12-4,.,few,CASSFSNSYEQYF,TGTGCCAGCAGTTTTTCTAATTCCTACGAGCAGTACTTC
TRBJ2-7,TRBV13,TRBD1,.,CASSLRQGAGEQYF,TGTGCCAGCAGCCTCCGACAGGGGGCGGGCGAGCAGTACTTC
TRBJ2-1,TRBV5-4,.,.,CASSFPVRGTEQFF,TGTGCCAGCAGCTTCCCTGTACGCGGGACAGAGCAGTTCTTC
TRBJ1-1,TRBV5-6,.,.,CASSETVNTEAFF,TGTGCCAGCAGTGAGACAGTAAACACTGAAGCTTTCTTT
TRBJ1-4,TRBV5-1,.,.,CASRLTEGEKLFF,TGCGCCAGCAGGCTCACGGAGGGGGAAAAACTGTTTTTT
TRBJ2-5,TRBV2,.,.,CASSDVRGSQETQYF,TGTGCCAGCAGTGACGTAAGGGGCAGCCAAGAGACCCAGTACTTC
TRBJ1-6,TRBV7-2,.,.,CASSQNNSPLHF,TGTGCCAGCAGCCAAAATAATTCACCCCTCCACTTT
TRBJ2-1,TRBV15,.,.,CATSRDRGTRPLDNEQFF,TGTGCCACCAGCAGAGATCGCGGGACGCGGCCTCTCGACAATGAGCAGTTCTTC
TRBJ2-2,TRBV5-4,.,medium-sized,CASSLLDGTGELFF,TGTGCCAGCAGCTTGTTGGACGGCACCGGGGAGCTGTTTTTT
TRBJ2-7,TRBV19,.,.,CASSPGPYEQYF,TGTGCCAGTAGTCCCGGACCATACGAGCAGTACTTC
TRBJ1-1,TRBV19,.,.,CASSAQLINTEAFF,TGTGCCAGTAGTGCACAGCTAATCAACACTGAAGCTTTCTTT
TRBJ2-1,TRBV6-4,.,.,CASSDHNSDEQFF,TGTGCCAGCAGTGACCACAACAGCGATGAGCAGTTCTTC
TRBJ1-2,TRBV5-4,TRBD1,.,CASSTDRGYGYTF,TGTGCCAGCAGCACCGACAGGGGGTATGGCTACACCTTC
TRBJ2-1,TRBV7-9,.,.,CASSSPSSYNEQFF,TGTGCCAGCAGCAGTCCTAGCTCCTACAATGAGCAGTTCTTC
TRBJ1-2,TRBV5-6,TRBD1,.,CASSLGSTGGYGYTF,TGTGCCAGCAGCTTGGGATCGACAGGGGGCTATGGCTACACCTTC
TRBJ2-7,TRBV2,.,.,CASTSTGYEQYF,TGTGCCAGCACTTCGACAGGCTACGAGCAGTACTTC
TRBJ2-3,TRBV6-5,TRBD2,.,CASREGGDEDTQYF,TGTGCCAGCAGGGAGGGAGGGGATGAAGATACGCAGTATTTT
TRBJ2-7,TRBV15,.,.,CATSRIEFGGRYEQYF,TGTGCCACCAGCAGGATAGAATTCGGGGGGCGGTACGAGCAGTACTTC
TRBJ1-3,TRBV9,TRBD1,.,CASSVGQVHSGNTIYF,TGTGCCAGCAGCGTGGGACAGGTGCACTCTGGAAACACCATATATTTT
TRBJ2-3,TRBV3-1/TRBV3-2,.,.,CASSQRARKSATQYF,TGTGCCAGCAGCCAACGAGCTCGAAAGTCGGCTACGCAGTATTTT
TRBJ1-6,TRBV6-6,.,.,CASNRGSSYNSPLHF,TGTGCCAGCAATCGGGGGAGTTCCTATAATTCACCCCTCCACTTT
TRBJ2-2,TRBV7-8,.,.,CASSRRTSNTGELFF,TGTGCCAGCAGCCGCAGAACTAGCAACACCGGGGAGCTGTTTTTT